Listed below are T cell receptor beta chains from one sample, sequenced in a study of shared clonotypes between healthy human individuals. Profiled with immunoSEQ multiplex PCR; TCRdb holds only in-frame clones, not every one. This sample carries about 750,000 clones, approximately 92% of them seen once, and the ten largest clones take more than 20%. The sample consisted of naive CD8+ T cells sorted from blood. Every receptor here comes from a man between 25 and 39 years old in good health. Each CDR3 is given without its conserved first and last residue.

j_call v_call cdr3_aa
TRBJ1-1 TRBV6-5 ASRNMGATEAF
TRBJ2-1 TRBV29-1 SVEGSEPSYNEQF
TRBJ2-7 TRBV27 ASSRGPYEQY
TRBJ1-1 TRBV10-2 ASSESNLNTEAF
TRBJ1-1 TRBV7-8 ASRDRGGTEAF
TRBJ2-7 TRBV28 ASTLRGIGYEQY
TRBJ2-7 TRBV9 ASSPSGTTKYYEQY
TRBJ2-5 TRBV27 ASGEREYSETQY
TRBJ2-7 TRBV30 AWRDRGPSYEQY
TRBJ2-5 TRBV7-8 ASIPDRGETQY
TRBJ2-7 TRBV10-2 ASSFGGSSYEQY
TRBJ1-2 TRBV27 ASSTGVNYGYT
TRBJ2-3 TRBV7-8 ASSPPSGTGADTQY
TRBJ1-5 TRBV28 ASSPGTGDFRPQH
TRBJ2-4 TRBV6-1 ASSEYRSAKNIQY
TRBJ2-7 TRBV27 ASSTTGYEQY
TRBJ2-7 TRBV27 ASSLVWDRPYEQY
TRBJ1-3 TRBV18 ASSPSGQPLSGNTIY
TRBJ2-1 TRBV9 ASSGGTSGGTYNEQF
TRBJ2-5 TRBV28 ASSSWTSGNYQETQY
TRBJ2-7 TRBV27 ASSSMTGSYEQY
TRBJ2-7 TRBV4-1 ASSPGTGGPYEQY
TRBJ2-7 TRBV29-1 SVEDGTYEQY
TRBJ2-5 TRBV28 ASSLNTGGALPVWQETQY
TRBJ2-1 TRBV27 ASSFSGFNEQF
TRBJ1-5 TRBV19 ASSFYTKSNQPQH
TRBJ1-1 TRBV15 ATSRGRGGVLGNTEAF
TRBJ2-5 TRBV5-1 ASRGTTQETQY
TRBJ1-5 TRBV4-3 ASSQDRGGSQPQH
TRBJ2-2 TRBV18 ASSPEHPLLNTGELF